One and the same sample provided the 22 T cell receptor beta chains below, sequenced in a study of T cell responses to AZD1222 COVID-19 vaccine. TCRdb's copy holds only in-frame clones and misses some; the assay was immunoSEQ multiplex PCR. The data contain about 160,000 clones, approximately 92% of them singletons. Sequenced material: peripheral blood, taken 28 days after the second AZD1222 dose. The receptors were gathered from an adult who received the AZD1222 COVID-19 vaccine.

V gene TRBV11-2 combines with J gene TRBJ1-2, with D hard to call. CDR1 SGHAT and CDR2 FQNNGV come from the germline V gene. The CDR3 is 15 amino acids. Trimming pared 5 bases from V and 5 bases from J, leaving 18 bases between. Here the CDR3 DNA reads TGTGCCAGCAGCCCCGGGGTTAGGACCGAATATGGCTACACCTTC. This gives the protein CASSPGVRTEYGYTF.

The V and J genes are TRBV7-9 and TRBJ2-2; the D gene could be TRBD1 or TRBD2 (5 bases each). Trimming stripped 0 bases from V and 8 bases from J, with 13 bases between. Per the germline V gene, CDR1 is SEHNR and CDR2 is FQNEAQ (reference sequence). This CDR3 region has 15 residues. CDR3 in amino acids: CASSLAVGDGGELFF. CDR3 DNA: TGTGCCAGCAGCTTAGCGGTAGGGGACGGAGGGGAGCTGTTTTTT. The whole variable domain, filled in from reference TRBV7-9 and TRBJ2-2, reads DTGVSQNPRHKITKRGQNVTFRCDPISEHNRLYWYRQTLGQGPEFLTYFQNEAQLEKSRLLSDRFSAERPKGSFSTLEIQRTEQGDSAMYLCASSLAVGDGGELFFGEGSRLTVL.

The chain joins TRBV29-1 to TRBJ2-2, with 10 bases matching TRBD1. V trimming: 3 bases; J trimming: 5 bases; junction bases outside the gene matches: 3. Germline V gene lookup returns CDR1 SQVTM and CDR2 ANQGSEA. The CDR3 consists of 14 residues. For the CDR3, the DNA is TGCAGCGTTGAGGGGGACAGGGGAACCGGGGAGCTGTTTTTT. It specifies CSVEGDRGTGELFF.

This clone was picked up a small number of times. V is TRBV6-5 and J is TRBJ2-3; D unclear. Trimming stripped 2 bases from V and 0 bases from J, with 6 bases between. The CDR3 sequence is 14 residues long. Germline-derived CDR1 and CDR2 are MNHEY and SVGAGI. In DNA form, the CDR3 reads TGTGCCAGCAGTTACGTGGTTAGCACAGATACGCAGTATTTT. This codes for CASSYVVSTDTQYF.

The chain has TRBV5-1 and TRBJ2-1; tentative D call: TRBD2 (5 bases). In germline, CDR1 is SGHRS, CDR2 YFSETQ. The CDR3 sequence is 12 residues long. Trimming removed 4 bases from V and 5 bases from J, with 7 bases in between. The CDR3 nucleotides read TGCGCCAGCAGCAGAGGGAACAATGAGCAGTTCTTC. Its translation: CASSRGNNEQFF.

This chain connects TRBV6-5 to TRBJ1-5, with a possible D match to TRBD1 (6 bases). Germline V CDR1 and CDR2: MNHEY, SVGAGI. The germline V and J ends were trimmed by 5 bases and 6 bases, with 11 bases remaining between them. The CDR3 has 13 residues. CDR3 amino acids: CASSPTGSQPQHF. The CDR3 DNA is TGTGCCAGCAGTCCAACAGGGAGTCAGCCCCAGCATTTT.

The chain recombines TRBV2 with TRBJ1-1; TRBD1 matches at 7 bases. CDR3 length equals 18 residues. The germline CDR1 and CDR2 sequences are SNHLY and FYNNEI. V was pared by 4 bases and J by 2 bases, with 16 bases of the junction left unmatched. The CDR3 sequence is CASSVVRGRGYLNTEAFF. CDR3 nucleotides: TGTGCCAGCAGTGTCGTAAGGGGCAGGGGGTACCTCAACACTGAAGCTTTCTTT.

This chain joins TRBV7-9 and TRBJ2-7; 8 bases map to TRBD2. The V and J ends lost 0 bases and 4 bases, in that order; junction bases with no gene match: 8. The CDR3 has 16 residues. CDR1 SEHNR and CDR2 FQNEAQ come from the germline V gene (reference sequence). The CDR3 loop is CASSLARGSGTYEQYF. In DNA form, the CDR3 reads TGTGCCAGCAGCTTAGCGCGAGGTAGCGGGACTTACGAGCAGTACTTC.

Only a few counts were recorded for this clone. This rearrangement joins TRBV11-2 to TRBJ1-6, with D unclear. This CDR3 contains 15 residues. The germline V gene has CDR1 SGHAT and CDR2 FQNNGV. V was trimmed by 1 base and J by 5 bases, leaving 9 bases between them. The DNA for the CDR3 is TGTGCCAGCAGCTTAGTGGCAGGCGATAATTCACCCCTCCACTTT. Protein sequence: CASSLVAGDNSPLHF.

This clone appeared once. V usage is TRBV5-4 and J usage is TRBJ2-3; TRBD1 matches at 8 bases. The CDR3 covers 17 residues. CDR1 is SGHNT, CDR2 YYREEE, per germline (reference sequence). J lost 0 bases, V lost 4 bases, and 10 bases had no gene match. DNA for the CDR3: TGTGCCAGCAGCCACTCGAATCGACAGGGGAGCACAGATACGCAGTATTTT. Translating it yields CASSHSNRQGSTDTQYF.

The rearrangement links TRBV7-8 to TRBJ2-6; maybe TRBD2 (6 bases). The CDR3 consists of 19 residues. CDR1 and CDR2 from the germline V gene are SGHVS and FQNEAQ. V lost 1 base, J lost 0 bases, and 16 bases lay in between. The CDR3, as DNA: TGTGCCAGCAGCTTAGGAGGGGTTCAGGACTACTCTGGGGCCAACGTCCTGACTTTC. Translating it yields CASSLGGVQDYSGANVLTF. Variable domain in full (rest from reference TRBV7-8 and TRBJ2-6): GAGVSQSPRYKVAKRGQDVALRCDPISGHVSLFWYQQALGQGPEFLTYFQNEAQLDKSGLPSDRFFAERPEGSVSTLKIQRTQQEDSAVYLCASSLGGVQDYSGANVLTFGAGSRLTVL.

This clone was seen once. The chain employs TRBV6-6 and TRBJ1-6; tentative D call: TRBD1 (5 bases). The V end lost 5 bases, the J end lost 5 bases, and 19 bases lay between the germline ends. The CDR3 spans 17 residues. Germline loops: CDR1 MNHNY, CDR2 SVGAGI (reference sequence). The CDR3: CASSRSPGGGDNSPLHF. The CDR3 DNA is TGTGCCAGCAGTCGATCCCCGGGGGGGGGAGATAATTCACCCCTCCACTTT.

The CDR3 here is CASGLLAGVTDNEQFF. In DNA, the CDR3 is TGTGCTAGTGGTTTGTTGGCGGGAGTGACTGACAATGAGCAGTTCTTC. The chain joins TRBV12-5 to TRBJ2-1; 7 bases agree with TRBD2. The ends lost 2 bases at V and 5 bases at J; junction bases unmatched: 9. This CDR3 region has 16 residues. Germline V gene sequence: CDR1 LGHNT, CDR2 FRNRAP.

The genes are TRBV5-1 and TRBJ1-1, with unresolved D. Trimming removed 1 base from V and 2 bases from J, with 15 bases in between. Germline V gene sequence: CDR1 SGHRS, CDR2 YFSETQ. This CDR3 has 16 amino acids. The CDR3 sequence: CASSLKGLGDNTEAFF. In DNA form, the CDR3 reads TGCGCCAGCAGCTTGAAGGGTCTGGGAGATAACACTGAAGCTTTCTTT.

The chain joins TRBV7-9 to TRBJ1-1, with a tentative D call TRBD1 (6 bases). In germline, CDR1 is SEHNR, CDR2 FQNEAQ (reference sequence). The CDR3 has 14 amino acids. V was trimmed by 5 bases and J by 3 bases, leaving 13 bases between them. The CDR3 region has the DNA TGTGCCAGCAGCCCAAGGGGGGAGGACACTGAAGCTTTCTTT. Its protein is CASSPRGEDTEAFF.

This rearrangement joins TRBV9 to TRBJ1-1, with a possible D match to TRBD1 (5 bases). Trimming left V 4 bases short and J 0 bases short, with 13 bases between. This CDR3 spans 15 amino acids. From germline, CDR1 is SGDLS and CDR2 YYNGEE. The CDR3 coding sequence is TGTGCCAGCAGCCCCGTCGGGGGGATGAACACTGAAGCTTTCTTT. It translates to CASSPVGGMNTEAFF.

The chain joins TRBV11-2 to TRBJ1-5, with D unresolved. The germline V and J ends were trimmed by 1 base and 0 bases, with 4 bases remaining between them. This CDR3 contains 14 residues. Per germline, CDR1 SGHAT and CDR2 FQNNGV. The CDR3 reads CASSLAGSNQPQHF. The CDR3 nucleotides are TGTGCCAGCAGCTTAGCCGGTAGCAATCAGCCCCAGCATTTT.

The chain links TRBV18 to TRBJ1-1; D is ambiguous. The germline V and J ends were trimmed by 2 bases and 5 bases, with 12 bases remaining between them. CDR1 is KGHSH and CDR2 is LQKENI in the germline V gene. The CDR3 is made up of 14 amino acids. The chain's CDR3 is CASSPATGGTEAFF. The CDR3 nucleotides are TGTGCCAGCTCACCAGCAACCGGTGGAACTGAAGCTTTCTTT. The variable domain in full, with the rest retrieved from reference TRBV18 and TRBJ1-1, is NAGVMQNPRHLVRRRGQEARLRCSPMKGHSHVYWYRQLPEEGLKFMVYLQKENIIDESGMPKERFSAEFPKEGPSILRIQQVVRGDSAAYFCASSPATGGTEAFFGQGTRLTVV.

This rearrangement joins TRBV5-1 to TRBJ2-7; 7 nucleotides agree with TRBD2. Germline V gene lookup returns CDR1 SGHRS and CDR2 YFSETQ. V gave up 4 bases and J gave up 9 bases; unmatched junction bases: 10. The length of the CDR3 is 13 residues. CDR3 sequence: CASSAGTTRGQYF. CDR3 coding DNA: TGCGCCAGCAGCGCCGGGACTACTAGAGGGCAGTACTTC.

The CDR3 nucleotides read TGTGCCAGCAGTTACGAGAGGGACAGGGGTCTCTACGAGCAGTACTTC. Its protein product is CASSYERDRGLYEQYF. The chain joins TRBV6-5 to TRBJ2-7; 10 bases agree with TRBD1. In germline, CDR1 is MNHEY, CDR2 SVGAGI. Losses at the gene ends were 2 bases for V and 3 bases for J; bases not matched to a gene: 7. This CDR3 spans 16 amino acids.

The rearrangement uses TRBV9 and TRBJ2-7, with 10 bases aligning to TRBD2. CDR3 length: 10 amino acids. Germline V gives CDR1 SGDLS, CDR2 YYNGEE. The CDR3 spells CSSGSGEQYF. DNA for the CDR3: TGTTCTAGCGGGAGTGGAGAGCAGTACTTC.

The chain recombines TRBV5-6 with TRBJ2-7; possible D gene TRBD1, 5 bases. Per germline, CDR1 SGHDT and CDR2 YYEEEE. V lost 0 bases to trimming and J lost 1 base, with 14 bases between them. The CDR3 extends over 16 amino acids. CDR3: CASSLGIGVLSYEQYF. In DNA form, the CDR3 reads TGTGCCAGCAGCTTGGGTATAGGGGTTTTATCCTACGAGCAGTACTTC.